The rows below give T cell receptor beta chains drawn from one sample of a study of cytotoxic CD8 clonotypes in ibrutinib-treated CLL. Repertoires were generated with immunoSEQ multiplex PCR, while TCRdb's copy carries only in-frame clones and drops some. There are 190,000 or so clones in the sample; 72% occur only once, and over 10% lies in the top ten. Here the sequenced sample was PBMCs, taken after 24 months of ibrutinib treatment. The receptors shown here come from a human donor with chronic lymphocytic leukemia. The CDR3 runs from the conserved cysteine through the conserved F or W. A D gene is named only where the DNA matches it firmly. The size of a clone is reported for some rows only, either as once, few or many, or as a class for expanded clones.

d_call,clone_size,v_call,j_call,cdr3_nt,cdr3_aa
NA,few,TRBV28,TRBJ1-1,TGTGCCAGCAACGCGGGGGGGGCGATGAACACTGAAGCTTTCTTT,CASNAGGAMNTEAFF
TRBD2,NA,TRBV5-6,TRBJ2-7,TGTGCCAGCAGCTTGCTTAGCGGGGGGATACACTCCTACGAGCAGTACTTC,CASSLLSGGIHSYEQYF
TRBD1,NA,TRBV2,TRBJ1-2,TGTGCCAGCCTACTGACAGGGTCTGTTCGCGGCTACACCTTC,CASLLTGSVRGYTF
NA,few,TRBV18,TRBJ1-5,TGTGCCAGCTCACCCAGCCGGCTACTTCAAGAGAGCAATCAGCCCCAGCATTTT,CASSPSRLLQESNQPQHF
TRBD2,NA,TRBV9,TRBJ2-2,TGTGCCAGCAGCGTAGTGAATAGCGGGTTAGTCGGGGAGCTGTTTTTT,CASSVVNSGLVGELFF
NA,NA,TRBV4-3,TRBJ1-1,TGCGCCAGCAGCCTGGGATGGAGCACTGAAGCTTTCTTT,CASSLGWSTEAFF
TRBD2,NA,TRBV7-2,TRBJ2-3,TGTGCCAGCAGCTTGGGCGGGAGACGTACAGATACGCAGTATTTT,CASSLGGRRTDTQYF
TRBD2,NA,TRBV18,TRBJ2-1,TGTGCCAGCTCCCACAGCGGACTAGCGGGACGCCTCAATGAGCAGTTCTTC,CASSHSGLAGRLNEQFF
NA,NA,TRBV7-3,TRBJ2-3,TGTGCCAGCAGCTCCCTCAGCGCAGATACGCAGTATTTT,CASSSLSADTQYF
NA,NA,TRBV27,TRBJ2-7,TGTGCCAGCAGAATCTCCCACTTCTCCTACGAGCAGTACTTC,CASRISHFSYEQYF
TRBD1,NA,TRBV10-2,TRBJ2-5,TGCGCCAGCAGTGAGTCCCTATTGACAGGGAGCAAAGAGACCCAGTACTTC,CASSESLLTGSKETQYF
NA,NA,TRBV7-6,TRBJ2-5,TGTGCCAGCAGCTTAGGTCATAACCCACAAGAGACCCAGTACTTC,CASSLGHNPQETQYF
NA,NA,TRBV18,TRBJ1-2,TGTGCCAGCTCACCACCGAACCTGAACTATGGCTACACCTTC,CASSPPNLNYGYTF
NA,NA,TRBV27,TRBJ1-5,TGTGCCAGCAGGCCGCGGGCCAATCAGCCCCAGCATTTT,CASRPRANQPQHF
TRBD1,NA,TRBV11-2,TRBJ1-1,TGTGCCAGCAGCTTTACAGGGGTTTTTGAAGCTTTCTTT,CASSFTGVFEAFF
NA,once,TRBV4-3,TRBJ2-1,TGCGCCAGCAGCCAAGATAGGGCTAGCCTTGAGCAGTTCTTC,CASSQDRASLEQFF
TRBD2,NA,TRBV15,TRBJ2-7,TGTGCCACCAGCATTGTAGCGGGGCGGGAACACTCCTACGAGCAGTACTTC,CATSIVAGREHSYEQYF
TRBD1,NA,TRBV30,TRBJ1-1,TGTGCCTGGACGACAGGGGTTAACACTGAAGCTTTCTTT,CAWTTGVNTEAFF
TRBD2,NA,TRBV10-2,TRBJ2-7,TGCGCCAGCAGTGAGTCCCTAGCGGGAATGAGTCCCTACGAGCAGTACTTC,CASSESLAGMSPYEQYF
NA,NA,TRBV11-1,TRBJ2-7,TGTGCCAGCAGCTTAGGACTAGACTACGAGCAGTACTTC,CASSLGLDYEQYF
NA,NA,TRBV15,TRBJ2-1,TGTGCCACCAGCAGAGAGGCTAGCTTGGTACTCAATGAGCAGTTCTTC,CATSREASLVLNEQFF
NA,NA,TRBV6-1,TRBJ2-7,TGTGCCAGCAGTGCGCGCTTCCCGCCCTACGAGCAGTACTTC,CASSARFPPYEQYF
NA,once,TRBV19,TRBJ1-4,TGTGCCAGTAGTATAGGGACTTCAACTAATGAAAAACTGTTTTTT,CASSIGTSTNEKLFF
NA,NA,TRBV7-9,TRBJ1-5,TGTGCCAGCAGCCATTTGAATCAGCCCCAGCATTTT,CASSHLNQPQHF